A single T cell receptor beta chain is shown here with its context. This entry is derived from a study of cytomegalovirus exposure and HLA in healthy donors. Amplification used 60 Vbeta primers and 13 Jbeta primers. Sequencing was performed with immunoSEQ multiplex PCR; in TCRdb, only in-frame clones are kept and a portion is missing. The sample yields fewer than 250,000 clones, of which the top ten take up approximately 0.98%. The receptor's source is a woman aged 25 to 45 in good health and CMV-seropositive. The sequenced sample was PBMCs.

This chain's CDR3 is CASSLESRGTSTGELFF. The CDR3 bases are TGCGCCAGCAGCTTGGAATCCAGGGGGACGAGCACCGGGGAGCTGTTTTTT. The rearrangement uses TRBV5-1 and TRBJ2-2; 7 bases align to TRBD1. The CDR3 runs 17 residues. The V gene's germline CDR1 is SGHRS and CDR2 YFSETQ. With V trimmed by 0 bases and J by 4 bases, 9 bases remained unmatched.